Listed below are T cell receptor beta chains from one sample, sequenced in a study of human T cells and chemical hapten exposure. TCRdb reprocessed the RACE reads via MiXCR and lists one record per CDR3 protein. The repertoire holds over 55,000 distinct CDR3 sequences, with 9.5% to 10% as singletons. Sequencing was performed on whole blood, taken in connection with sensitization to the hapten diphenylcyclopropenone (DPC). These receptor sequences come from a man aged 35 to 55 with alopecia areata. Some clones in this sample may be carry-over from other donors' samples. CDR3s include the opening cysteine and the closing phenylalanine or tryptophan. Fields, in order: V gene, clone size, J gene, D gene, CDR3 protein, CDR3 DNA. A D gene is named only where the DNA matches it firmly. Not every row has a clone size; where given, it reads once, few, many or a size class.

TRBV28	-	TRBJ2-3	-	CASSFTSLADTQYF	TGTGCCAGCAGTTTCACTAGTCTGGCGGATACGCAGTATTTT
TRBV24-1	-	TRBJ1-5	-	CATSAGGLNQPQHF	TGTGCCACCTCGGCGGGGGGTTTGAATCAGCCCCAGCATTTT
TRBV28	once	TRBJ2-7	-	CASSLPGATYEQYF	TGTGCCAGCAGTTTACCAGGGGCGACGTACGAGCAGTACTTC
TRBV28	few	TRBJ2-7	-	CASRSSELTYEQYF	TGTGCCAGCAGATCGAGCGAGCTTACCTACGAGCAGTACTTC
TRBV7-3	many	TRBJ2-3	TRBD1	CASSPTGGTDTQYF	TGTGCCAGCAGCCCTACAGGGGGAACAGATACGCAGTATTTT
TRBV20-1	-	TRBJ2-3	-	CSATGTRADTQYF	TGCAGTGCTACTGGGACCCGAGCAGATACGCAGTATTTT
TRBV7-9	-	TRBJ1-3	TRBD1	CASTASGQGSGTIYF	TGTGCCAGCACCGCGTCCGGACAGGGTTCGGGCACCATATATTTT
TRBV2	few	TRBJ2-3	-	CASSYGDNTDTQYF	TGTGCCAGCAGTTATGGGGACAACACAGATACGCAGTATTTT
TRBV14	many	TRBJ2-5	-	CASSQDSRKGETQYF	TGTGCCAGCAGCCAAGATTCCAGGAAGGGAGAGACCCAGTACTTC
TRBV29-1	-	TRBJ2-2	TRBD1	CSVVTGATGELFF	TGCAGCGTTGTTACAGGGGCCACCGGGGAGCTGTTTTTT
TRBV7-2	many	TRBJ2-1	-	CASSLVGDSYNEQFF	TGTGCCAGCAGCTTAGTTGGAGACTCCTACAATGAGCAGTTCTTC
TRBV5-4	few	TRBJ2-3	TRBD2	CASSLGGLAGRTDTQYF	TGTGCCAGCAGCTTGGGGGGACTAGCGGGCCGCACAGATACGCAGTATTTT
TRBV7-9	many	TRBJ2-7	-	CASSPGLYEQYF	TGTGCCAGCAGCCCCGGACTGTACGAGCAGTACTTC
TRBV4-1	many	TRBJ1-1	-	CASSHAVMNTEAFF	TGCGCCAGCAGCCACGCTGTCATGAACACTGAAGCTTTCTTT
TRBV20-1	many	TRBJ2-7	TRBD2	CSARVRPVAGVSYEQYF	TGCAGTGCTAGAGTCCGCCCAGTAGCGGGAGTATCCTACGAGCAGTACTTC
TRBV11-2	-	TRBJ2-1	TRBD2	CASSSGWLAGPLVYNEQFF	TGTGCCAGCAGCTCGGGATGGCTAGCGGGGCCCCTGGTCTACAATGAGCAGTTCTTC
TRBV28	-	TRBJ2-2	-	CASSPSAYNTGELFF	TGTGCCAGCAGCCCCTCAGCTTACAACACCGGGGAGCTGTTTTTT
TRBV28	-	TRBJ2-1	TRBD2	CASSSWTSLYEQFF	TGTGCCAGCAGTTCGTGGACTAGCCTATATGAGCAGTTCTTC
TRBV20-1	few	TRBJ2-1	-	CSHNEQFF	TGCAGCCACAATGAGCAGTTCTTC
TRBV6-1	-	TRBJ2-7	-	CASSEYSAENYEQYF	TGTGCCAGCAGTGAATATTCGGCAGAAAATTACGAGCAGTACTTC
TRBV10-2	-	TRBJ2-5	TRBD2	CASRPVTSGKETQYF	TGCGCCAGCAGACCTGTGACTAGCGGGAAAGAGACCCAGTACTTC
TRBV6-5	many	TRBJ2-1	TRBD2	CASRTRTSGVFNEQFF	TGTGCCAGCAGGACCCGGACTAGCGGGGTTTTCAATGAGCAGTTCTTC
TRBV18	few	TRBJ1-1	TRBD1	CASSSSRGQSMNTEAFF	TGTGCCAGCTCATCATCGAGGGGACAGTCCATGAACACTGAAGCTTTCTTT
TRBV9	-	TRBJ2-7	TRBD1	CASSPHPGQSYEQYF	TGTGCCAGCAGCCCACACCCGGGACAGTCCTACGAGCAGTACTTC
TRBV6-5	few	TRBJ1-3	TRBD1	CASSYDRGQGNTIYF	TGTGCCAGCAGTTACGACAGGGGGCAAGGAAACACCATATATTTT
TRBV20-1	many	TRBJ1-6	-	CSARQGYNSPLHF	TGCAGTGCTAGACAGGGGTATAATTCACCCCTCCACTTT
TRBV5-1	many	TRBJ2-1	-	CASSLEPGRNEQFF	TGCGCCAGCAGCTTGGAGCCAGGTCGTAATGAGCAGTTCTTC
TRBV19	few	TRBJ2-7	TRBD2	CASSPGLAGASQYF	TGTGCCAGTAGTCCGGGACTAGCGGGAGCGTCTCAGTACTTC
TRBV11-2	-	TRBJ1-4	-	CASSPSSEKLFF	TGTGCCAGCAGCCCGTCCAGTGAAAAACTGTTTTTT
TRBV4-3	few	TRBJ1-5	TRBD1	CASSQDGQGQQPQHF	TGCGCCAGCAGCCAGGATGGACAGGGGCAACAGCCCCAGCATTTT
TRBV7-6	many	TRBJ2-1	TRBD1	CASSSPDRGNEQFF	TGTGCCAGCAGCTCGCCGGACAGGGGGAATGAGCAGTTCTTC
TRBV3-1	many	TRBJ2-1	TRBD2	CASSQLAGSYNEQFF	TGTGCCAGCAGCCAACTAGCGGGGTCCTACAATGAGCAGTTCTTC
TRBV7-9	many	TRBJ2-7	-	CASSQRAYGDEQYF	TGTGCCAGCAGCCAACGGGCCTACGGCGACGAGCAGTACTTC
TRBV18	many	TRBJ2-1	-	CASSPPFSGPDYNEQFF	TGTGCCAGCTCACCCCCTTTTAGCGGTCCGGACTACAATGAGCAGTTCTTC
TRBV4-1	-	TRBJ2-1	-	CASSQDDEQFF	TGCGCCAGCAGCCAAGATGATGAGCAGTTCTTC
TRBV29-1	many	TRBJ2-1	TRBD1	CSVGTGDSEQFF	TGCAGCGTTGGGACAGGGGACAGTGAGCAGTTCTTC
TRBV11-3	-	TRBJ2-1	-	CASSETAYNEQFF	TGTGCCAGCAGCGAGACAGCCTACAATGAGCAGTTCTTC
TRBV20-1	many	TRBJ2-1	-	CSAPAGVSYNEQFF	TGCAGTGCTCCAGCAGGGGTCTCCTACAATGAGCAGTTCTTC
TRBV28	few	TRBJ1-3	-	CASSLTGRRNTIYF	TGTGCCAGCAGTCTGACCGGGAGACGGAACACCATATATTTT
TRBV28	many	TRBJ2-5	TRBD1	CASSLEQGKETQYF	TGTGCCAGCAGTTTAGAACAGGGGAAGGAGACCCAGTACTTC
TRBV7-6	many	TRBJ2-1	TRBD2	CASSFTSGSHNEQFF	TGTGCCAGCAGCTTTACTAGCGGGAGCCACAATGAGCAGTTCTTC
TRBV5-1	-	TRBJ2-5	TRBD2	CASSPGLAGAETQYF	TGCGCCAGCAGCCCAGGACTAGCGGGAGCAGAGACCCAGTACTTC
TRBV7-9	-	TRBJ1-6	-	CASSPQGVGSSPLHF	TGTGCCAGCAGCCCACAGGGAGTAGGAAGCTCACCCCTCCACTTT
TRBV7-8	-	TRBJ2-7	-	CASSLAHHAEYEQYF	TGTGCCAGCAGCTTAGCCCACCACGCCGAGTACGAGCAGTACTTC
TRBV3-2	few	TRBJ1-3	-	CASSLPPARPPGNTIYF	TGTGCCAGCAGCCTCCCCCCGGCGCGGCCCCCTGGAAACACCATATATTTT
TRBV6-5	-	TRBJ2-4	TRBD1	CASTGQGPLAKNIQYF	TGTGCCAGCACCGGACAGGGACCGCTAGCCAAAAACATTCAGTACTTC
TRBV29-1	many	TRBJ1-1	-	CSVDQGTGAFF	TGCAGCGTTGACCAGGGTACCGGAGCTTTCTTT
TRBV10-3	few	TRBJ1-2	TRBD1	CAIRGTVANYGYTF	TGTGCCATCAGAGGGACAGTAGCTAACTATGGCTACACCTTC
TRBV27	-	TRBJ2-7	TRBD2	CASSSMREGYEQYF	TGTGCCAGCAGTTCCATGCGGGAGGGGTACGAGCAGTACTTC
TRBV28	-	TRBJ2-7	-	CASFSSRPPYEQYF	TGTGCCAGTTTTAGCTCGCGGCCTCCCTACGAGCAGTACTTC
TRBV27	many	TRBJ1-2	TRBD1	CASSQQGADGYTF	TGTGCCAGCAGTCAACAGGGGGCAGATGGCTACACCTTC
TRBV12-3/TRBV12-4	few	TRBJ2-2	TRBD1	CASGQDRDIRVTGELFF	TGTGCCAGCGGCCAGGACAGGGACATAAGGGTGACCGGGGAGCTGTTTTTT
TRBV20-1	few	TRBJ2-7	-	CSARQGYEQYF	TGCAGTGCTAGACAGGGCTACGAGCAGTACTTC
TRBV5-5	few	TRBJ2-1	TRBD2	CASSTLGGRSYNEQFF	TGTGCCAGCAGCACCCTGGGCGGGAGGTCTTACAATGAGCAGTTCTTC